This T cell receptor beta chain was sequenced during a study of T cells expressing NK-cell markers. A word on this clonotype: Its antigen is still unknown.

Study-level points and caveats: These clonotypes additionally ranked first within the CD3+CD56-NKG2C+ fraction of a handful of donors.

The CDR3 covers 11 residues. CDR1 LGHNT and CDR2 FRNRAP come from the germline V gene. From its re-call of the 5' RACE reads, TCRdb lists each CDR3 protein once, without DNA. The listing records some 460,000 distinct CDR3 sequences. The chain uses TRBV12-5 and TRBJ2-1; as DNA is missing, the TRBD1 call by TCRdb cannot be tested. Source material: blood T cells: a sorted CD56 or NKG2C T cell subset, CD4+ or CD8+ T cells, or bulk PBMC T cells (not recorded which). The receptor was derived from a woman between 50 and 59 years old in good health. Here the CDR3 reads CASGMTGNLFF.